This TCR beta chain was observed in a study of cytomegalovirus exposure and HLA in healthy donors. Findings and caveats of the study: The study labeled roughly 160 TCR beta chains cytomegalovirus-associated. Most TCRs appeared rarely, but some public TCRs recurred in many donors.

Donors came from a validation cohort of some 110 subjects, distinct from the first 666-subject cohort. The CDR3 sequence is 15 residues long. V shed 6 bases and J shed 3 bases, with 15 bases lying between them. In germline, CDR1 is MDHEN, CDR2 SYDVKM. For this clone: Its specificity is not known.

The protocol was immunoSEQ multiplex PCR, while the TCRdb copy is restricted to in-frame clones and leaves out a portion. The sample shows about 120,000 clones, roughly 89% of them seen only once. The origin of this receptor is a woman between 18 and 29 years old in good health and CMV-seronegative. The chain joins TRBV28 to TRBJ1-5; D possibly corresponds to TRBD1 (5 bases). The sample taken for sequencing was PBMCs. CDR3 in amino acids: CASSQAGRINQPQHF. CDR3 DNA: TGTGCCAGCAGCCAAGCGGGACGGATCAATCAGCCCCAGCATTTT.